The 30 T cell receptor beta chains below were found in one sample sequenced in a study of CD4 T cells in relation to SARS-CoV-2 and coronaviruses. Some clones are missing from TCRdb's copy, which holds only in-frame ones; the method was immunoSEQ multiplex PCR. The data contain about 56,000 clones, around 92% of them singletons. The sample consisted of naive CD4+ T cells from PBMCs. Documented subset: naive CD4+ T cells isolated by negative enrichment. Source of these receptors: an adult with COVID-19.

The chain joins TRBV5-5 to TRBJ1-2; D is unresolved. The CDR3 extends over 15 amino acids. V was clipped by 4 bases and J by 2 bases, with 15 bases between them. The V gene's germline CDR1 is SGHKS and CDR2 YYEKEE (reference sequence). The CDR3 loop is CASSPYWTENYGYTF. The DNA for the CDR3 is TGTGCCAGCAGCCCCTACTGGACGGAAAACTATGGCTACACCTTC.

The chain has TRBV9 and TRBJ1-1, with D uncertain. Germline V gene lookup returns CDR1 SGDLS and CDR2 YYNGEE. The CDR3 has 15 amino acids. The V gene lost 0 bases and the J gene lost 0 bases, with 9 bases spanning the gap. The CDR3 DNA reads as TGTGCCAGCAGCGTAGTCCCGGAGATGAACACTGAAGCTTTCTTT. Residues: CASSVVPEMNTEAFF.

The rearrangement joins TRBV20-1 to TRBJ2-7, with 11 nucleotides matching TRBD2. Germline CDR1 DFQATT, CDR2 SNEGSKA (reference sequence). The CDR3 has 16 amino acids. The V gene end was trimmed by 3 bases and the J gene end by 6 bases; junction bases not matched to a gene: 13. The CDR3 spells CSASWLGTSGSGEQYF. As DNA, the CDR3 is TGCAGTGCTAGTTGGCTCGGGACTAGCGGTAGCGGCGAGCAGTACTTC.

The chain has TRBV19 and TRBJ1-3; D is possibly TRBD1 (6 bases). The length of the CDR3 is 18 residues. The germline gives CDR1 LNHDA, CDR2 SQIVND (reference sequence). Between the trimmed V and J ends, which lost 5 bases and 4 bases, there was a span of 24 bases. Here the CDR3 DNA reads TGTGCCAGTAGTTCGCCGCGGGTCGGACAGCTCGCCGGAAACACCATATATTTT. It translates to CASSSPRVGQLAGNTIYF.

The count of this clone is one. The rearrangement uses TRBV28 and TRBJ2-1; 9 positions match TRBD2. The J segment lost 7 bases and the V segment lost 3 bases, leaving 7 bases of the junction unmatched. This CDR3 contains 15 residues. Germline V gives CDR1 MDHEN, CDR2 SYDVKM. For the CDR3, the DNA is TGTGCCAGCAGTTTGGGCGGGAGGGTGAAGAATGAGCAGTTCTTC. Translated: CASSLGGRVKNEQFF.

The CDR3 here is CASSLDVQGGETQYF. CDR3 in DNA: TGTGCCAGCAGCTTAGATGTACAGGGCGGCGAGACCCAGTACTTC. V usage is TRBV7-6 and J usage is TRBJ2-5; weak D call: TRBD1 (6 bases). Germline loops: CDR1 SGHVS, CDR2 FNYEAQ. The CDR3 extends over 15 amino acids. Trimming left V 1 base short and J 5 bases short, with 14 bases between.

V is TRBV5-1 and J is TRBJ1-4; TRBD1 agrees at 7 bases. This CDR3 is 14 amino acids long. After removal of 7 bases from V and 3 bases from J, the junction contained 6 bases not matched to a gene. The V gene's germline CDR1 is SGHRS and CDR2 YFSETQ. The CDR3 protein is CASRQGQSNEKLFF. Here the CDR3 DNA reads TGCGCCAGCCGGCAGGGACAGTCTAATGAAAAACTGTTTTTT.

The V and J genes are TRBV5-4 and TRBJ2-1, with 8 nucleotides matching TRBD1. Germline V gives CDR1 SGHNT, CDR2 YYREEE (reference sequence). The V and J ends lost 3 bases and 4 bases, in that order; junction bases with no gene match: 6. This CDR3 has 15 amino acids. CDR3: CASSSDRGGYNEQFF. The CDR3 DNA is TGTGCCAGCAGCTCCGACAGGGGTGGGTACAATGAGCAGTTCTTC.

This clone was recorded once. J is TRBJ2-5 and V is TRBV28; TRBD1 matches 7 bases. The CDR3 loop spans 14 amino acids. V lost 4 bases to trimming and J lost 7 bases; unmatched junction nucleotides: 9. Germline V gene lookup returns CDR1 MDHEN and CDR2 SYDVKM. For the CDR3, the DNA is TGTGCCAGCAGTTCGGGACAGCCTGCCGGGACCCAGTACTTC. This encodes CASSSGQPAGTQYF.

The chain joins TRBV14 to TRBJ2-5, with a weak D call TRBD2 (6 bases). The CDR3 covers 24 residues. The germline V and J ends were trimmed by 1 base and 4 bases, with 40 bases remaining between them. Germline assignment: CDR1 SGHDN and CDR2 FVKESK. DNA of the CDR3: TGTGCCAGCAGCCAAGTAAAGGTCGTGAGGGAGCGGCAGAGGGTGGGGAGGAGAAGAGAGACCCAGTACTTC. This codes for CASSQVKVVRERQRVGRRRETQYF.

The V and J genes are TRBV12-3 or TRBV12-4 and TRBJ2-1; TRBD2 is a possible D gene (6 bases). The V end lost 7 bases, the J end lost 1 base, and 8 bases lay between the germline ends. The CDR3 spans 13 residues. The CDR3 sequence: CASTEGSYNEQFF. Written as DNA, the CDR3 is TGTGCCAGCACGGAGGGGTCCTACAATGAGCAGTTCTTC.

The CDR3, as DNA: TGTGCCAGCTCACCGGGGGGGGCCGTTGAAGCTTTCTTT. Amino acids: CASSPGGAVEAFF. This rearrangement joins TRBV18 to TRBJ1-1; possibly TRBD1 for D (6 bases). Germline V gene data show CDR1 as KGHSH and CDR2 as LQKENI. The CDR3 contains 13 residues. V was shortened by 3 bases and J by 7 bases, with 12 bases between the two germline ends.

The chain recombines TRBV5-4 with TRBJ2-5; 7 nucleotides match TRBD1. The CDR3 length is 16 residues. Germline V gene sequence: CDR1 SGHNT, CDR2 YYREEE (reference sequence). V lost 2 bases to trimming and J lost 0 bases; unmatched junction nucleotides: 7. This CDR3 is CASSLGTAPHQETQYF. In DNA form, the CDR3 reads TGTGCCAGCAGCTTAGGGACAGCCCCACACCAAGAGACCCAGTACTTC. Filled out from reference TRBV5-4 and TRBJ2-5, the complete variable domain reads ETGVTQSPTHLIKTRGQQVTLRCSSQSGHNTVSWYQQALGQGPQFIFQYYREEENGRGNFPPRFSGLQFPNYSSELNVNALELDDSALYLCASSLGTAPHQETQYFGPGTRLLVL.

The DNA for the CDR3 is TGTGCCAGCAGCCCAAGGCCGGGACTAGAGAGTGAGCAGTTCTTC. As protein: CASSPRPGLESEQFF. The chain links TRBV3-1 (or the pseudogene TRBV3-2) to TRBJ2-1; 8 bases are shared with TRBD2. The CDR3 length is 15 residues. Germline CDR1 is LGHDT and CDR2 is YNNKEL (reference sequence). J lost 9 bases, V lost 4 bases, and 11 bases had no gene match.

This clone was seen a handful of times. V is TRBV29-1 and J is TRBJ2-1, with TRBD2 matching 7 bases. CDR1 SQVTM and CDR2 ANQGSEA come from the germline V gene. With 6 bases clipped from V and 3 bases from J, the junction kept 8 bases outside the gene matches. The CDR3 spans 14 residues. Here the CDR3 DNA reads TGCAGCGTGCCCGAAACTAGCGACTACAATGAGCAGTTCTTC. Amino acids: CSVPETSDYNEQFF.

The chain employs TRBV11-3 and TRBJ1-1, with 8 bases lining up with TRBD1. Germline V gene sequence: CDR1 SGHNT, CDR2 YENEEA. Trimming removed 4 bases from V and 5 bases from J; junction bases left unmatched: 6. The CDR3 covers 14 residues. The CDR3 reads CASSSTTGGTEAFF. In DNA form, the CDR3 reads TGTGCCAGCAGCTCGACTACAGGGGGGACTGAAGCTTTCTTT.

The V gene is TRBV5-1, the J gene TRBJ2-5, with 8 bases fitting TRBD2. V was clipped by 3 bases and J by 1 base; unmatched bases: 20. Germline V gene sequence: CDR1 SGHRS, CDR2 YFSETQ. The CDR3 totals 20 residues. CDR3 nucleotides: TGCGCCAGCAGCTCGGCCCTTCGGGGCGGGAGGCCACCTGTCCAAGAGACCCAGTACTTC. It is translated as CASSSALRGGRPPVQETQYF.

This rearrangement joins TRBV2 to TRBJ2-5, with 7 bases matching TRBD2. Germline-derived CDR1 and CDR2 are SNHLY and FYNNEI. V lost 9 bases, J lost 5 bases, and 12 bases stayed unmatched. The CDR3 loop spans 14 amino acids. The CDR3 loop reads CASSLSPGRETQYF. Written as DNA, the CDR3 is TGTGCCAGTTCTCTCTCGCCCGGGAGGGAGACCCAGTACTTC.

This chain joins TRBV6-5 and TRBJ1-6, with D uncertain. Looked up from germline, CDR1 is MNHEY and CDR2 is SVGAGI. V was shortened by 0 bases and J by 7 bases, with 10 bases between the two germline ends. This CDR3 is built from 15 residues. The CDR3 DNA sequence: TGTGCCAGCAGTTACTCCTCGCAGTCAAATTCACCCCTCCACTTT. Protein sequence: CASSYSSQSNSPLHF.

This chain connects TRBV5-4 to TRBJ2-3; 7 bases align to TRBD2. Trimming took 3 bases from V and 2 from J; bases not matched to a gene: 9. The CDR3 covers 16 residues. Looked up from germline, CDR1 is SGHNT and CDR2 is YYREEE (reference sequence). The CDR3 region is CASSWEGGSLTDTQYF. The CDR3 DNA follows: TGTGCCAGCAGCTGGGAGGGCGGGAGTCTCACAGATACGCAGTATTTT.

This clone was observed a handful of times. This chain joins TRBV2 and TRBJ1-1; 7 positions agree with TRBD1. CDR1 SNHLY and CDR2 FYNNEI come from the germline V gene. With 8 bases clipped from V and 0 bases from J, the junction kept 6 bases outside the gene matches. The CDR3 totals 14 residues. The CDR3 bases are TGTGCCAGCGGGGGGACAGTGATGAACACTGAAGCTTTCTTT. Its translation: CASGGTVMNTEAFF.

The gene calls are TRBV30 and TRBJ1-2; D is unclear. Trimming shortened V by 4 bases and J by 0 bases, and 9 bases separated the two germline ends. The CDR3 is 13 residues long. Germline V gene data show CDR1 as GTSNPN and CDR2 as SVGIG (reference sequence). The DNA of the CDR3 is TGTGCCTGGATCCACATAGCTAACTATGGCTACACCTTC. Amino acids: CAWIHIANYGYTF.

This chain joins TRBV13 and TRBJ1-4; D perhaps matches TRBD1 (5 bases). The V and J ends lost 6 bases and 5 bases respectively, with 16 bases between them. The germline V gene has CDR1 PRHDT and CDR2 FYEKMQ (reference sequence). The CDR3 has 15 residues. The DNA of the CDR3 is TGTGCCAGCAGTCGTGACGGGGCCAAGAATGAAAAACTGTTTTTT. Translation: CASSRDGAKNEKLFF.

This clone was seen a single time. The CDR3 loop is CASSLSGPWDTQYF. DNA of the CDR3: TGTGCCAGCAGCCTTAGCGGGCCATGGGATACGCAGTATTTT. The gene calls are TRBV13 and TRBJ2-3; 7 nucleotides match TRBD2. This CDR3 comprises 14 residues. The V and J ends lost 5 bases and 6 bases, in that order; junction bases with no gene match: 8. Germline V CDR1 and CDR2: PRHDT, FYEKMQ (reference sequence).

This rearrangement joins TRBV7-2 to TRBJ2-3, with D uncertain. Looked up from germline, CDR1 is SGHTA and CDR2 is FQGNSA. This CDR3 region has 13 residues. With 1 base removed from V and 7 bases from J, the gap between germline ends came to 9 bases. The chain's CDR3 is CASSLVMSNTQYF. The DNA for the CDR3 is TGTGCCAGCAGCTTAGTTATGTCTAATACGCAGTATTTT.

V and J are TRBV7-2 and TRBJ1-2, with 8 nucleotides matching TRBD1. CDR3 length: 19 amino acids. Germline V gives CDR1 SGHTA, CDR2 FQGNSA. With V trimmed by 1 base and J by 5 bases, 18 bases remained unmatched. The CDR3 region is CASSLEGLAGGYGPYGYTF. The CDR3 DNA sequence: TGTGCCAGCAGCTTAGAAGGGCTAGCAGGGGGCTATGGTCCTTATGGCTACACCTTC. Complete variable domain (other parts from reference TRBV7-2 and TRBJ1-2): GAGVSQSPSNKVTEKGKDVELRCDPISGHTALYWYRQSLGQGLEFLIYFQGNSAPDKSGLPSDRFSAERTGGSVSTLTIQRTQQEDSAVYLCASSLEGLAGGYGPYGYTFGSGTRLTVV.

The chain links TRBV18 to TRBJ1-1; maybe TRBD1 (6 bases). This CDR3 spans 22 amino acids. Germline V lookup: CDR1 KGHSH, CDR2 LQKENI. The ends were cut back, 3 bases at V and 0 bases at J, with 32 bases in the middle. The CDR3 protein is CASSPQRFPPGARRGMNTEAFF. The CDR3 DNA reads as TGTGCCAGCTCACCGCAGCGGTTTCCACCAGGGGCTAGAAGAGGCATGAACACTGAAGCTTTCTTT.

Written as DNA, the CDR3 is TGTGCCATCAGGACGGGACTAGCGGATGAGCAGTTCTTC. Amino acids: CAIRTGLADEQFF. The chain carries TRBV10-3 and TRBJ2-1; 11 bases agree with TRBD2. Germline CDR1 and CDR2: ENHRY and SYGVKD. The CDR3 contains 13 residues. After removal of 6 bases from V and 8 bases from J, the junction contained 3 bases not matched to a gene.

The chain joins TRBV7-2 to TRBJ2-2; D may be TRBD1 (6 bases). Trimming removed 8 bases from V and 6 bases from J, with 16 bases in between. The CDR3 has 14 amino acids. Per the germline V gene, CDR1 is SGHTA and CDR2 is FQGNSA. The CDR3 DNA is TGTGCCAGCGCAGGGGCAAGGTTTCCCGGGGAGCTGTTTTTT. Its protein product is CASAGARFPGELFF.

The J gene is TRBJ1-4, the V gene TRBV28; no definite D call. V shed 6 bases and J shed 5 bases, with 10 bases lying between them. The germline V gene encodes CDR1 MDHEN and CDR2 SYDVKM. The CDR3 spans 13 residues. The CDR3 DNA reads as TGTGCCAGCAGAACCGGAATAAATGAAAAACTGTTTTTT. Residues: CASRTGINEKLFF.